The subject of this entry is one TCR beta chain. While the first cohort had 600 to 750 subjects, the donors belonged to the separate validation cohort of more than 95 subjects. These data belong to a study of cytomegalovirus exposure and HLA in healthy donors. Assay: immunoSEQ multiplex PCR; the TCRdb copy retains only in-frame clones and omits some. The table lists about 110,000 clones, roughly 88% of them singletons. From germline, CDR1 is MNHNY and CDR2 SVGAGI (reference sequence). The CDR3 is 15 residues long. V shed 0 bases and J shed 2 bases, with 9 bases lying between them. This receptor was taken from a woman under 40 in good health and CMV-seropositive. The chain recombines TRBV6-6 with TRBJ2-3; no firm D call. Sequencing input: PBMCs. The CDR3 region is CASSYSRIATDTQYF. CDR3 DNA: TGTGCCAGCAGTTACTCAAGAATAGCCACAGATACGCAGTATTTT.